What follows are 20 T cell receptor beta chains derived from one specimen sequenced in a study of spatial heterogeneity in lung cancer. Documented time point: sample taken at primary tumor resection. One entry per CDR3 protein, called by TCRdb with MiXCR from the 5' RACE reads. Among around 92,000 distinct CDR3 sequences listed, approximately 12% were seen once. The sample in question was PBMCs, obtained at surgery. These receptors came from a male donor with early-stage non-small cell lung cancer.

In this sample, this clonotype turned up a few times. This sequence joins TRBV7-2 and TRBJ2-5, with TRBD1 matching over 7 bases. The V gene end was trimmed by 5 bases and the J gene end by 0 bases; junction bases not matched to a gene: 6. The CDR3 loop spans 15 amino acids. Per germline, CDR1 SGHTA and CDR2 FQGNSA. The CDR3 reads CASSNRQGYQETQYF. CDR3 coding DNA: TGTGCCAGCAGCAATAGACAGGGATACCAAGAGACCCAGTACTTC.

The chain is built from TRBV4-3 and TRBJ2-2; 9 bases line up with TRBD2. CDR3 length: 17 amino acids. The germline CDR1 and CDR2 sequences are LGHNA and YSLEER. V lost 1 base and J lost 2; bases outside the gene matches: 5. The CDR3, as DNA: TGCGCCAGCAGCCAAGGTGCTAGCGGGGTAAACACCGGGGAGCTGTTTTTT. Its translation: CASSQGASGVNTGELFF.

V usage is TRBV14 and J usage is TRBJ2-1; no definite D call. Per the germline V gene, CDR1 is SGHDN and CDR2 is FVKESK. V lost 6 bases to trimming and J lost 10 bases, with 16 bases between them. This CDR3 is built from 13 residues. CDR3 nucleotides: TGTGCCAGCAGATTGTTCGGAGCTCGCGAGCAGTTCTTC. Translation: CASRLFGAREQFF.

In this sample, this clonotype turned up a few times. V usage is TRBV10-3 and J usage is TRBJ1-5, with D unclear. This CDR3 comprises 14 residues. The V gene's germline CDR1 is ENHRY and CDR2 SYGVKD. The germline V and J ends were trimmed by 8 bases and 5 bases, with 16 bases remaining between them. CDR3 in DNA: TGTGCCATCGGACCGGGCGGTCGACATCAGCCCCAGCATTTT. Its protein is CAIGPGGRHQPQHF.

This clonotype was observed many times. This rearrangement joins TRBV28 to TRBJ1-2; 7 bases fit TRBD1. This CDR3 is built from 13 residues. V was clipped by 5 bases and J by 3 bases; unmatched bases: 3. Germline CDR1 and CDR2: MDHEN and SYDVKM. CDR3 coding DNA: TGTGCCAGCAGTCGGGACAGTGACTATGGCTACACCTTC. This translates into CASSRDSDYGYTF.

This clonotype was seen repeatedly, ten times or more. The CDR3 DNA reads as TGTGCCAGCAGTAAAACTTGGGATGACAGGCGTCCCTACGAGCAGTACTTC. Protein sequence: CASSKTWDDRRPYEQYF. This chain connects TRBV6-1 to TRBJ2-7, with D maybe TRBD1 (6 bases). This CDR3 is 17 amino acids long. Trimming removed 5 bases at V and 2 bases at J, with 22 bases between. Germline V lookup: CDR1 MNHNS, CDR2 SASEGT.

The chain has TRBV7-2 and TRBJ2-1; D remains unclear. V was cut by 1 base and J by 0 bases, with 10 bases left in between. The germline V gene encodes CDR1 SGHTA and CDR2 FQGNSA. The CDR3 runs 16 residues. Here the CDR3 DNA reads TGTGCCAGCAGCTTAGGCAGTCCTTACTCCTACAATGAGCAGTTCTTC. Translation: CASSLGSPYSYNEQFF.

This clonotype came up a few times. The chain carries TRBV11-3 and TRBJ2-1; the match to TRBD2 covers 12 bases. This CDR3 contains 16 residues. Trimming at V came to 3 bases and at J to 7 bases, leaving 7 bases not matched to a gene. Germline V gene sequence: CDR1 SGHNT, CDR2 YENEEA. This CDR3 reads CASSFAGLAGQNEQFF. The CDR3 region has the DNA TGTGCCAGCAGCTTCGCTGGACTAGCGGGACAGAATGAGCAGTTCTTC.

The chain has TRBV12-3 or TRBV12-4 and TRBJ1-5; maybe TRBD1 (6 bases). The CDR3 is made up of 15 amino acids. Trimming left V 3 bases short and J 2 bases short, with 11 bases between. The CDR3 DNA follows: TGTGCCAGCAGTTTTACCAGGGGAGGCAATCAGCCCCAGCATTTT. The encoded protein is CASSFTRGGNQPQHF.

This clonotype was seen at least ten times. This chain links TRBV4-3 with TRBJ1-2; D call uncertain. Germline CDR1 reads LGHNA; CDR2 reads YSLEER. CDR3 length: 17 amino acids. The V end was cut by 0 bases, the J end by 2 bases, with 16 bases between. The CDR3 DNA reads TGCGCCAGCAGCCAAGATAGATGGGGAGACTTAAACTATGGCTACACCTTC. Protein sequence: CASSQDRWGDLNYGYTF.

In this sample, this clonotype is medium-sized. CDR3 bases: TGTGCCAGCAGCCCACTAGCGGGAGTTGGCAATGAGCAGTTCTTC. Amino acids: CASSPLAGVGNEQFF. The chain links TRBV28 to TRBJ2-1; 11 positions agree with TRBD2. The CDR3 loop spans 15 amino acids. V was clipped by 6 bases and J by 6 bases; unmatched bases: 7. Per the germline V gene, CDR1 is MDHEN and CDR2 is SYDVKM.

This clonotype was counted many times. J is TRBJ1-1 and V is TRBV20-1; D gene uncertain. Trimming stripped 1 base from V and 0 bases from J, with 6 bases between. CDR1 and CDR2 (germline): DFQATT, SNEGSKA (reference sequence). The length of the CDR3 is 13 residues. The CDR3: CSARAGVNTEAFF. CDR3 nucleotides: TGCAGTGCTAGAGCCGGAGTGAACACTGAAGCTTTCTTT.

This clonotype has just a few counts. The V and J genes are TRBV12-3 or TRBV12-4 and TRBJ1-3, with TRBD1 matching over 7 bases. The V and J ends lost 2 bases and 3 bases, in that order; junction bases with no gene match: 4. The CDR3 totals 15 residues. The CDR3 DNA follows: TGTGCCAGCAGTTTACAGGGGGGGAGTGGAAACACCATATATTTT. Amino acid sequence: CASSLQGGSGNTIYF.

The chain uses TRBV4-2 and TRBJ2-1; TRBD2 agrees at 7 bases. Germline V gives CDR1 LGHNA, CDR2 YNFKEQ. V lost 6 bases, J lost 4 bases, and 9 bases stayed unmatched. The CDR3 covers 15 residues. The CDR3 loop is CASRLALAVYNEQFF. DNA for the CDR3: TGTGCCAGCAGGCTGGCCCTAGCGGTATACAATGAGCAGTTCTTC.

This clonotype was observed a handful of times. V and J are TRBV2 and TRBJ1-5; no definite D call. The V gene lost 6 bases and the J gene lost 0 bases, with 12 bases spanning the gap. Germline CDR1 and CDR2: SNHLY and FYNNEI. The CDR3 consists of 15 residues. The DNA for the CDR3 is TGTGCCAGCAGCAAAGAATCGTATAGCAATCAGCCCCAGCATTTT. As protein: CASSKESYSNQPQHF.

The sample holds a few counts of this clonotype. V and J are TRBV7-2 and TRBJ2-5; either TRBD1 or TRBD2 may fit D (8 bases each). CDR3 size: 19 residues. Per the germline V gene, CDR1 is SGHTA and CDR2 is FQGNSA. Trimming shortened V by 5 bases and J by 0 bases, and 25 bases separated the two germline ends. This chain's CDR3 is CASSKTGVASGLYQETQYF. The CDR3 bases are TGTGCCAGCAGCAAGACAGGGGTGGCTAGCGGGTTGTACCAAGAGACCCAGTACTTC.

CDR3 sequence reads: CATSDNRGPGELFF. The CDR3 coding sequence is TGTGCCACCAGTGATAACAGGGGGCCCGGGGAGCTGTTTTTT. The chain links TRBV24-1 to TRBJ2-2, with 9 bases aligning to TRBD1. Trimming cost V 3 bases and J 6 bases; bases outside gene matches: 1. CDR3 size: 14 residues. CDR1 is KGHDR and CDR2 is SFDVKD in the germline V gene.

This clonotype has a handful of counts. V and J are TRBV28 and TRBJ2-5, with 8 bases that match TRBD2. With V trimmed by 1 base and J by 5 bases, 6 bases remained unmatched. This CDR3 is 15 amino acids long. Germline V CDR1 and CDR2: MDHEN, SYDVKM. CDR3 sequence reads: CASSLSGTRFETQYF. The CDR3 nucleotides read TGTGCCAGCAGTTTATCAGGGACTAGATTTGAGACCCAGTACTTC. The full variable domain, rest sourced from reference TRBV28 and TRBJ2-5, is DVKVTQSSRYLVKRTGEKVFLECVQDMDHENMFWYRQDPGLGLRLIYFSYDVKMKEKGDIPEGYSVSREKKERFSLILESASTNQTSMYLCASSLSGTRFETQYFGPGTRLLVL.

The chain recombines TRBV11-2 with TRBJ2-2; 8 bases are a match to TRBD1. Germline loops: CDR1 SGHAT, CDR2 FQNNGV. V shed 5 bases, J shed 7 bases, and the junction held 6 bases outside the gene matches. This CDR3 has 14 amino acids. DNA for the CDR3: TGTGCCAGCAGCCGGACAGGGATGGTCGGGGAGCTGTTTTTT. Protein product: CASSRTGMVGELFF.

This clonotype showed up just a few times. This chain links TRBV18 with TRBJ1-2; 8 bases match TRBD1. From germline, CDR1 is KGHSH and CDR2 LQKENI. This CDR3 comprises 14 residues. The junction had 9 bases not matched to a gene; V was cut back by 6 bases and J by 6 bases. For the CDR3, the DNA is TGTGCCAGCTCGTTAAAGACAGGGGTGGATGGCTACACCTTC. As protein: CASSLKTGVDGYTF.